This T cell receptor beta chain originates from a study of CD8+ T cells in alopecia areata. Study-level information: The duration of tofacitinib was 6 to 18 months, with 6 months off drug afterward.

Collection of lesional scalp punch biopsies and peripheral blood was performed in alopecia areata patients. CDR3 length: 16 residues. The germline V gene encodes CDR1 SEHNR and CDR2 FQNEAQ (reference sequence). The ends were cut back, 0 bases at V and 6 bases at J, with 16 bases in the middle. Extraction and reverse transcription of RNA yielded cDNA as the sequencing template. Profiling relied on immunoSEQ multiplex PCR, and the TCRdb table lists in-frame clones only, not all of them. This table holds 200,000 or so clones, around 62% found once. The sequenced sample was CD4+ T cells sorted from blood, obtained at week 0. The rearrangement joins TRBV7-9 to TRBJ2-3; no firm D call. The sequence was obtained from a human donor with alopecia areata. The CDR3 protein is CASSLAVRTKWDTQYF. DNA of the CDR3: TGTGCCAGCAGCTTAGCCGTACGAACCAAATGGGATACGCAGTATTTT.